The present T cell receptor (beta chain) was sequenced within a study of blood T cell repertoires in COVID-19. Method: immunoSEQ multiplex PCR; TCRdb's copy keeps in-frame clones and lacks some. Altogether approximately 150,000 clones are present, 88% being singletons, with the ten largest covering approximately 2.1%. Germline-derived CDR1 and CDR2 are LNHDA and SQIVND (reference sequence). Trimming at V came to 5 bases and at J to 5 bases, leaving 9 bases not matched to a gene. The CDR3 totals 15 residues. The receptor was isolated from a man aged 45-65 years who had recovered from COVID-19. The rearrangement links TRBV19 to TRBJ2-7; TRBD1 matches 10 bases. What was sequenced was peripheral blood. CDR3 loop: CASSLGGTGADEQYF. The CDR3 region has the DNA TGTGCCAGTAGTCTGGGGGGGACAGGGGCGGACGAGCAGTACTTC.